The 21 T cell receptor beta chains below come from one sample, sequenced in a study of PD-1 blockade in classical Hodgkin lymphoma. In every patient, relapse followed autologous stem cell transplantation, while exposure to brentuximab vedotin differed. This table comes from immunoSEQ multiplex PCR, and its TCRdb copy is limited to in-frame clones, with some not included. The sample records under 25,000 clones, 77% being singletons. The sample in question was peripheral blood mononuclear cells (PBMCs), obtained before the second cycle of nivolumab. The receptors here all came from a human donor with classical Hodgkin lymphoma.

The V gene is TRBV19, the J gene TRBJ1-2; tentative D call: TRBD1 (5 bases). This CDR3 contains 15 residues. In germline, CDR1 is LNHDA, CDR2 SQIVND (reference sequence). The V end was cut by 0 bases, the J end by 8 bases, with 16 bases between. CDR3 region: CASSIDWTQSPGYTF. DNA for the CDR3: TGTGCCAGTAGTATAGATTGGACACAATCCCCCGGCTACACCTTC.

This chain joins TRBV15 and TRBJ2-7; no reliable D call. Trimming left V 0 bases short and J 3 bases short, with 9 bases between. Per germline, CDR1 LNHNV and CDR2 YYDKDF (reference sequence). The CDR3 has 14 amino acids. The CDR3 region has the DNA TGTGCCACCAGCAGAGATAGGTCCAGCTACGAGCAGTACTTC. Translated: CATSRDRSSYEQYF.

This clone has a handful of counts. CDR3 region: CASHGRGPLHF. The CDR3 DNA follows: TGTGCCAGCCACGGCAGGGGACCCCTCCACTTT. This rearrangement joins TRBV28 to TRBJ1-6; TRBD1 is a possible D gene (6 bases). V was pared by 8 bases and J by 12 bases, with 11 bases between. From germline, CDR1 is MDHEN and CDR2 SYDVKM. This CDR3 comprises 11 residues.

The chain joins TRBV18 to TRBJ2-2; maybe TRBD1 (6 bases). The length of the CDR3 is 14 residues. V was pared by 4 bases and J by 6 bases, with 12 bases between. The V gene's germline CDR1 is KGHSH and CDR2 LQKENI. The CDR3 spells CASSREQGAGELFF. The CDR3 nucleotides are TGTGCCAGCTCACGGGAACAGGGCGCCGGGGAGCTGTTTTTT.

V gene TRBV6-5 combines with J gene TRBJ1-3; no clear D. Trimming pared 2 bases from V and 0 bases from J, leaving 5 bases between. The CDR3 totals 14 residues. The germline V gene has CDR1 MNHEY and CDR2 SVGAGI. The CDR3 DNA follows: TGTGCCAGCAGTTACACCCGCTCTGGAAACACCATATATTTT. Amino acids: CASSYTRSGNTIYF.

This chain uses TRBV30 with TRBJ1-3, with no clear D. The CDR3 runs to 14 residues. The germline gives CDR1 GTSNPN, CDR2 SVGIG (reference sequence). V gave up 7 bases and J gave up 2 bases, with 15 bases separating them. The CDR3 nucleotides read TGTGCCTCCTCAGACCCTTGGCCTGGAAACACCATATATTTT. Protein product: CASSDPWPGNTIYF.

The chain recombines TRBV27 with TRBJ2-5, with 9 positions matching TRBD1. Per germline, CDR1 MNHEY and CDR2 SMNVEV (reference sequence). This CDR3 has 14 amino acids. V lost 5 bases to trimming and J lost 5 bases; unmatched junction nucleotides: 6. CDR3 sequence reads: CASSRQGGAETQYF. The CDR3 DNA follows: TGTGCCAGCAGTCGACAGGGGGGGGCGGAGACCCAGTACTTC.

The chain carries TRBV4-1 and TRBJ2-1, with TRBD2 identical over 7 bases. From germline, CDR1 is MGHRA and CDR2 YSYEKL. The trim removed 4 bases at V and 8 bases at J, leaving 8 bases unmatched. CDR3 length: 14 amino acids. The CDR3 reads CASSLSTSRYEQFF. CDR3 in DNA: TGCGCCAGCAGCCTTTCGACTAGCCGGTATGAGCAGTTCTTC.

A single count supports this clone. The V gene is TRBV19, the J gene TRBJ2-4, with a possible D match to TRBD1 (5 bases). The CDR3 is made up of 14 amino acids. Trimming stripped 4 bases from V and 1 base from J, with 8 bases between. Germline CDR1 LNHDA, CDR2 SQIVND (reference sequence). The CDR3 region has the DNA TGTGCCAGTAGTACCGGACACGCCAAAAACATTCAGTACTTC. Amino acid sequence: CASSTGHAKNIQYF.

The V call is TRBV19, the J call TRBJ2-3; TRBD2 matches at 7 bases. The CDR3 has 13 residues. The V and J ends lost 8 bases and 2 bases, in that order; junction bases with no gene match: 4. The V gene's germline CDR1 is LNHDA and CDR2 SQIVND (reference sequence). CDR3 nucleotides: TGTGCCAGTCACGGGAGGCCCACAGATACGCAGTATTTT. As protein: CASHGRPTDTQYF. The whole variable domain, filled in from reference TRBV19 and TRBJ2-3, reads DGGITQSPKYLFRKEGQNVTLSCEQNLNHDAMYWYRQDPGQGLRLIYYSQIVNDFQKGDIAEGYSVSREKKESFPLTVTSAQKNPTAFYLCASHGRPTDTQYFGPGTRLTVL.

This chain joins TRBV7-2 and TRBJ1-2; D is uncertain. Looked up from germline, CDR1 is SGHTA and CDR2 is FQGNSA. V was pared by 1 base and J by 3 bases, with 15 bases between. The CDR3 spans 16 residues. This CDR3 is CASSLGGVSVDYGYTF. Written as DNA, the CDR3 is TGTGCCAGCAGCTTAGGCGGGGTCTCGGTGGACTATGGCTACACCTTC.

This clone was seen a few times. The rearrangement uses TRBV29-1 and TRBJ2-7, with TRBD1 matching 10 bases. CDR3 length: 12 amino acids. With V trimmed by 7 bases and J by 3 bases, 3 bases remained unmatched. CDR1 is SQVTM and CDR2 is ANQGSEA in the germline V gene. The CDR3 coding sequence is TGCAGCGCAGGGACAGGGGACTACGAGCAGTACTTC. Its protein is CSAGTGDYEQYF.

The chain joins TRBV15 to TRBJ1-6; no clear D gene. Trimming removed 5 bases from V and 6 bases from J, with 11 bases in between. This CDR3 region has 14 residues. The V gene's germline CDR1 is LNHNV and CDR2 YYDKDF (reference sequence). The CDR3 protein is CATSSPLSNSPLHF. CDR3 bases: TGTGCCACCAGCTCCCCTCTAAGTAATTCACCCCTCCACTTT. The entire variable domain, with the rest obtained from reference TRBV15 and TRBJ1-6, is as follows: DAMVIQNPRYQVTQFGKPVTLSCSQTLNHNVMYWYQQKSSQAPKLLFHYYDKDFNNEADTPDNFQSRRPNTSFCFLDIRSPGLGDTAMYLCATSSPLSNSPLHFGNGTRLTVT.

This chain uses TRBV7-2 with TRBJ2-2; possibly TRBD1 for D (6 bases). CDR3 length equals 14 residues. The germline V gene has CDR1 SGHTA and CDR2 FQGNSA. The V end lost 4 bases, the J end lost 5 bases, and 11 bases lay between the germline ends. This CDR3 is CASSWDTGTGELFF. CDR3 sequence (DNA): TGTGCCAGCAGCTGGGACACAGGGACCGGGGAGCTGTTTTTT. The entire variable domain, with the rest obtained from reference TRBV7-2 and TRBJ2-2, is as follows: GAGVSQSPSNKVTEKGKDVELRCDPISGHTALYWYRQSLGQGLEFLIYFQGNSAPDKSGLPSDRFSAERTGGSVSTLTIQRTQQEDSAVYLCASSWDTGTGELFFGEGSRLTVL.

The rearrangement links TRBV18 to TRBJ1-2; no clear D. This CDR3 has 14 residues. Germline lookup yields CDR1 KGHSH and CDR2 LQKENI. V dropped 3 bases and J dropped 8 bases, with 16 bases sitting between them. The CDR3 spells CASSPPGRAGGYTF. The CDR3, as DNA: TGTGCCAGCTCACCCCCCGGCCGGGCCGGAGGCTACACCTTC.

This clone was observed a single time. V gene TRBV18 combines with J gene TRBJ2-7, with D possibly being TRBD1 or TRBD2 (6 bases each). CDR3 length equals 14 residues. Trimming cost V 6 bases and J 0 bases, with 12 bases left between them. Germline values: CDR1 KGHSH, CDR2 LQKENI. In nucleotides, the CDR3 is TGTGCCAGCTCTTTAGGGGGGTCCTCCTACGAGCAGTACTTC. It encodes CASSLGGSSYEQYF.

The rearrangement links TRBV2 to TRBJ2-5, with 7 bases matching TRBD1. Trimming cost V 6 bases and J 3 bases; bases outside gene matches: 4. The CDR3 covers 13 residues. The V gene's germline CDR1 is SNHLY and CDR2 FYNNEI. CDR3 DNA: TGTGCCAGCAGAGGGGGACAGAAAGAGACCCAGTACTTC. This encodes CASRGGQKETQYF.

The chain joins TRBV5-1 to TRBJ2-1; a possible D gene is TRBD1 (5 bases). The CDR3 has 12 residues. Germline V gene data show CDR1 as SGHRS and CDR2 as YFSETQ. The ends were cut back, 7 bases at V and 4 bases at J, with 9 bases in the middle. The CDR3, as DNA: TGCGCCAGCTTCTCAGGGTACAATGAGCAGTTCTTC. Its translation: CASFSGYNEQFF.

The V and J genes are TRBV10-2 and TRBJ2-1, with 14 bases aligning to TRBD2. The length of the CDR3 is 16 residues. With V trimmed by 3 bases and J by 9 bases, 7 bases remained unmatched. Germline V gene sequence: CDR1 WSHSY, CDR2 SAAADI. CDR3 in DNA: TGCGCCAGCAGTGAATGGGGGACTAGCGGGAGACGTGAGCAGTTCTTC. Protein product: CASSEWGTSGRREQFF.

The chain recombines TRBV9 with TRBJ2-3, with TRBD1 matching over 9 bases. Germline assignment: CDR1 SGDLS and CDR2 YYNGEE. V was clipped by 0 bases and J by 5 bases; unmatched bases: 7. The CDR3 length is 16 residues. The CDR3: CASSVVDRGMQDTQYF. The CDR3 region has the DNA TGTGCCAGCAGCGTAGTGGACAGGGGAATGCAAGATACGCAGTATTTT.

The DNA of the CDR3 is TGTGCCAGCAGCTTCCATCGGGATCTGGGCACTGAAGCTTTCTTT. It is translated as CASSFHRDLGTEAFF. The V gene is TRBV7-9, the J gene TRBJ1-1; D gene unclear. CDR3 length: 15 amino acids. CDR1 is SEHNR and CDR2 is FQNEAQ in the germline V gene (reference sequence). V was shortened by 3 bases and J by 4 bases, with 15 bases between the two germline ends.